This record looks at one T cell receptor (beta chain) sequence and its context. Its antigen is not known. CDR1 is GTSNPN, CDR2 SVGIG, per germline (reference sequence). This CDR3 contains 18 residues. V lost 3 bases to trimming and J lost 8 bases; unmatched junction nucleotides: 24. The data are from a study of cytomegalovirus exposure and HLA in healthy donors. In the study overall: The 100 million to 120 million unique TCR beta sequences, from 150 million to 200 million T cells, were found by an earlier analysis. HLA-typed donors were the source of approximately 88 million unique TCRs held in an early data release.

Everyone who donated was a healthy bone marrow donor. Vbeta (60) and Jbeta (13) primers were used in the PCR. Some clones are missing from TCRdb's copy, which holds only in-frame ones; the method was immunoSEQ multiplex PCR. The table shows under 85,000 clones, with 74% occurring only once. The study, taken as a whole, reports: Across HLA loci, a later analysis found differing TCR association rates, with DRB1 most and HLA-C fewest.

Sequencing was performed on PBMCs. This TCR derives from a woman aged 25 to 45 in good health and CMV-seropositive. The V and J genes are TRBV30 and TRBJ1-2; 7 bases are a match to TRBD1. CDR3 sequence reads: CAWRGLWEVGATQGGYTF. The DNA for the CDR3 is TGTGCCTGGAGGGGACTTTGGGAGGTGGGGGCTACACAGGGGGGCTACACCTTC.